Following are 2 T cell receptor beta chains from one sample sequenced in a study of blood T cell repertoires in COVID-19. Method: immunoSEQ multiplex PCR; TCRdb's copy keeps in-frame clones and lacks some. The repertoire includes 250,000 to 350,000 clones, more than 75% of them detected once, and roughly 7.1% sits in the top ten. The sample was peripheral blood. These receptor sequences come from a woman in her 50s who had recovered from COVID-19.

The gene calls are TRBV3-1 (or the pseudogene TRBV3-2) and TRBJ1-5; D is perhaps TRBD1 (6 bases). The V gene's germline CDR1 is LGHDT and CDR2 YNNKEL (reference sequence). The CDR3 covers 14 residues. V lost 4 bases, J lost 9 bases, and 16 bases lay in between. CDR3 DNA: TGTGCCAGCAGCCGCACCGGGGGGGGCGGGCCCCAGCATTTT. Its translation is CASSRTGGGGPQHF.

The V call is TRBV2, the J call TRBJ2-1, with 12 nucleotides matching TRBD2. The CDR3 totals 15 residues. The junction had 8 bases not matched to a gene; V was cut back by 7 bases and J by 7 bases. Looked up from germline, CDR1 is SNHLY and CDR2 is FYNNEI. The CDR3 loop reads CASMRWTSGMNEQFF. DNA of the CDR3: TGTGCCAGCATGCGGTGGACTAGCGGGATGAATGAGCAGTTCTTC. Full variable domain (rest looked up from reference TRBV2 and TRBJ2-1): EPEVTQTPSHQVTQMGQEVILRCVPISNHLYFYWYRQILGQKVEFLVSFYNNEISEKSEIFDDQFSVERPDGSNFTLKIRSTKLEDSAMYFCASMRWTSGMNEQFFGPGTRLTVL.